The 14 T cell receptor beta chains below were found in one sample sequenced in a study of shared clonotypes between healthy human individuals. The repertoire was sequenced with immunoSEQ multiplex PCR; TCRdb's copy has only in-frame clones and lacks some. The table includes some 2.1 million clones, less than 95% detected once. Only CD45RO-negative cells positively selected for CCR7 counted as naive CD8 cells, so terminally differentiated effector memory CD45RA+ cells were excluded. The specimen was naive CD8+ T cells sorted from blood. Receptors originate from a man younger than 30 in good health.

The chain has TRBV27 and TRBJ2-1; TRBD2 might be the D (5 bases). Germline V gene sequence: CDR1 MNHEY, CDR2 SMNVEV (reference sequence). This CDR3 has 12 residues. Trimming cost V 3 bases and J 10 bases, with 10 bases left between them. As DNA, the CDR3 is TGTGCCAGCAGTTTCAATAGGGAGGAGCAGTTCTTC. This encodes CASSFNREEQFF.

On this clone: This specimen includes other DNA sequences encoding the same CDR3. The V and J genes are TRBV6-5 and TRBJ1-1; TRBD1 is a possible D gene (6 bases). There are 14 residues in the CDR3. V dropped 7 bases and J dropped 0 bases, with 12 bases sitting between them. Germline CDR1 MNHEY, CDR2 SVGAGI. The CDR3 nucleotides read TGTGCCAGCACCGCGGACAGCATGAACACTGAAGCTTTCTTT. Its protein is CASTADSMNTEAFF.

The V and J genes are TRBV9 and TRBJ2-3, with 10 bases lining up with TRBD2. This CDR3 is built from 16 residues. The ends lost 0 bases at V and 5 bases at J; junction bases unmatched: 6. The germline CDR1 and CDR2 sequences are SGDLS and YYNGEE. CDR3 coding DNA: TGTGCCAGCAGCGTAGAGACTAGCGGGCCCCAAGATACGCAGTATTTT. It is translated as CASSVETSGPQDTQYF.

This sequence joins TRBV7-2 and TRBJ2-5, with TRBD1 as a possible D gene (8 bases). Per the germline V gene, CDR1 is SGHTA and CDR2 is FQGNSA. The CDR3 covers 16 residues. The V and J ends lost 5 bases and 5 bases respectively, with 21 bases between them. The CDR3 DNA is TGTGCCAGCAGCCTGGACAGGGCCCAAGCGGGGGAGACCCAGTACTTC. Its translation is CASSLDRAQAGETQYF.

V gene TRBV4-1 combines with J gene TRBJ2-5; the D is unclear. Per the germline V gene, CDR1 is MGHRA and CDR2 is YSYEKL. The CDR3 contains 12 residues. The V end lost 4 bases, the J end lost 5 bases, and 8 bases lay between the germline ends. The CDR3 spells CASSRSGETQYF. The DNA for the CDR3 is TGCGCCAGCAGCCGGTCCGGGGAGACCCAGTACTTC.

In this sample, this clone turned up a few times. This chain joins TRBV30 and TRBJ1-1; D is uncertain. This CDR3 spans 14 amino acids. From germline, CDR1 is GTSNPN and CDR2 SVGIG (reference sequence). V lost 1 base and J lost 3, with 12 bases in between. CDR3 in DNA: TGTGCCTGGAGTGCGGGGTCTGGGTACACTGAAGCTTTCTTT. Translation gives CAWSAGSGYTEAFF.

The chain joins TRBV28 to TRBJ2-5; no reliable D call. Germline lookup yields CDR1 MDHEN and CDR2 SYDVKM. There are 13 residues in the CDR3. The V gene lost 6 bases and the J gene lost 1 base, with 9 bases spanning the gap. CDR3 sequence (DNA): TGTGCCAGCAGCTTGTGGGCCCAAGAGACCCAGTACTTC. Its translation: CASSLWAQETQYF.

The chain combines TRBV10-2 with TRBJ2-1, with 10 bases matching TRBD2. V shed 0 bases, J shed 6 bases, and the junction held 5 bases outside the gene matches. CDR1 is WSHSY, CDR2 SAAADI, per germline. The CDR3 spans 16 residues. CDR3 region: CASSESRLAGVNEQFF. CDR3 nucleotides: TGCGCCAGCAGTGAGTCGAGGCTAGCGGGAGTCAATGAGCAGTTCTTC.

The rearrangement joins TRBV7-9 to TRBJ1-6; possible D gene TRBD1, 5 bases. This CDR3 has 16 residues. Between the trimmed V and J ends, which lost 2 bases and 3 bases, there was a span of 11 bases. Germline V CDR1 and CDR2: SEHNR, FQNEAQ (reference sequence). This CDR3 reads CASSLLGDVYNSPLHF. In DNA form, the CDR3 reads TGTGCCAGCAGCTTACTCGGGGACGTCTATAATTCACCCCTCCACTTT.

Turning to this clone: Other nucleotide sequences in the sample specify the same CDR3. As DNA, the CDR3 is TGTGCCAGCAGCTTACAAGGGAATGAGCAGTTCTTC. Translated: CASSLQGNEQFF. The V and J genes are TRBV7-9 and TRBJ2-1; D remains ambiguous. The CDR3 extends over 12 amino acids. The germline V gene has CDR1 SEHNR and CDR2 FQNEAQ (reference sequence). V dropped 2 bases and J dropped 7 bases, with 6 bases sitting between them.

This chain links TRBV2 with TRBJ1-1; D remains unclear. Trimming removed 2 bases from V and 2 bases from J, with 9 bases in between. Germline loops: CDR1 SNHLY, CDR2 FYNNEI. The CDR3 contains 14 residues. The CDR3 loop reads CASSEHPSNTEAFF. In nucleotides, the CDR3 is TGTGCCAGCAGTGAACACCCGAGCAACACTGAAGCTTTCTTT.

The V call is TRBV7-6, the J call TRBJ2-7; TRBD1 matches 9 bases. The J segment lost 3 bases and the V segment lost 0 bases, leaving 6 bases of the junction unmatched. This CDR3 spans 16 amino acids. Germline V gives CDR1 SGHVS, CDR2 FNYEAQ. CDR3 region: CASSLAGWDRVYEQYF. The CDR3 region has the DNA TGTGCCAGCAGCTTAGCTGGCTGGGACAGGGTCTACGAGCAGTACTTC.

This clone was detected a few times. The J gene is TRBJ2-5, the V gene TRBV5-8; either TRBD1 or TRBD2 may fit D (5 bases each). CDR3 length: 13 amino acids. CDR1 is SGHTS and CDR2 is YDEGEE in the germline V gene. The V and J ends lost 4 bases and 5 bases respectively, with 12 bases between them. CDR3 in DNA: TGTGCCAGCAGCCGGGGACGAACCGAGACCCAGTACTTC. Its protein product is CASSRGRTETQYF.

V and J are TRBV9 and TRBJ1-2, with 9 nucleotides matching TRBD1. The CDR3 spans 13 residues. The V and J ends lost 4 bases and 6 bases, in that order; junction bases with no gene match: 4. The V gene's germline CDR1 is SGDLS and CDR2 YYNGEE. In nucleotides, the CDR3 is TGTGCCAGCAGCTCAACAGGGGGCGATGGCTACACCTTC. It specifies CASSSTGGDGYTF.